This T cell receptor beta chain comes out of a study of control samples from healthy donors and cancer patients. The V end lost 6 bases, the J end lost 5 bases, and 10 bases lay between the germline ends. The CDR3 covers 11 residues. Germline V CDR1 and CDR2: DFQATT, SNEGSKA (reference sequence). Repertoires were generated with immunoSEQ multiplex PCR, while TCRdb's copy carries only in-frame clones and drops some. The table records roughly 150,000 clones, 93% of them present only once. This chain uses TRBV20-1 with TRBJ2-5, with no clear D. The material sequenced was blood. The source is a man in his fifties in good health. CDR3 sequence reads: CSARSPETQYF. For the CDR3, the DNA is TGCAGTGCCAGATCCCCGGAGACCCAGTACTTC.